This TCR beta chain emerged from a study of cytomegalovirus exposure and HLA in healthy donors. This clone was seen just once. Antigen specificity is unknown. Study observations and caveats: The investigators catalogued some 160 TCR beta chains as cytomegalovirus-associated.

PCR primers comprised 60 Vbeta and 13 Jbeta primers. The table came from immunoSEQ multiplex PCR; TCRdb's copy has only in-frame clones and leaves some out. The sample carries fewer than 200,000 clones, 82% recorded once. Germline CDR1 SNHLY, CDR2 FYNNEI. The ends were cut back, 5 bases at V and 3 bases at J, with 16 bases in the middle. The CDR3 has 16 amino acids. Sequencing was done on a sample of PBMCs. This TCR was sampled from a girl aged 2-10 years in good health and CMV-seropositive. The rearrangement uses TRBV2 and TRBJ2-2; unclear D gene. Written as DNA, the CDR3 is TGTGCCAGCAGTACGAATCCCACCCGGGACACCGGGGAGCTGTTTTTT. Residues: CASSTNPTRDTGELFF. Combining the CDR3 with reference TRBV2 and TRBJ2-2 gives the whole variable domain EPEVTQTPSHQVTQMGQEVILRCVPISNHLYFYWYRQILGQKVEFLVSFYNNEISEKSEIFDDQFSVERPDGSNFTLKIRSTKLEDSAMYFCASSTNPTRDTGELFFGEGSRLTVL.